A selection of T cell receptor beta chains follows, all from one sample in a study of graft-versus-host responses after intestinal transplantation. Profiled with immunoSEQ multiplex PCR; TCRdb holds only in-frame clones, not every one. The sample has fewer than 9,500 clones; 85% to 95% are singletons. The source was PBMCs, collected around 30 days after intestinal transplant. Receptors were obtained from a human patient who received an intestinal transplant, so some T cells may come from the graft donor. The CDR3 runs from the conserved cysteine through the conserved F or W. A D gene is named only where the DNA matches it firmly. Size tells how often a clone was seen (once, few, many) or the class of an expanded clone, and some rows leave it out.

J gene,clone size,D gene,V gene,CDR3 protein,CDR3 DNA
TRBJ2-6,.,TRBD1,TRBV5-1,CASSVGQGLPGANVLTF,TGCGCCAGCAGCGTTGGACAGGGGTTACCTGGGGCCAACGTCCTGACTTTC
TRBJ1-2,.,.,TRBV27,CASSSRTDSRAGYTF,TGTGCCAGCAGTTCCCGGACGGATTCGAGGGCTGGCTACACCTTC
TRBJ2-7,once,.,TRBV29-1,CSVESSQGKGYEQYF,TGCAGCGTTGAATCTTCACAGGGAAAAGGTTACGAGCAGTACTTC
TRBJ1-1,.,.,TRBV6-5,CASKSSGDTNTEAFF,TGTGCCAGCAAATCGTCAGGGGATACGAACACTGAAGCTTTCTTT
TRBJ2-5,.,.,TRBV30,CAWRRGMSEIETQYF,TGTGCCTGGAGGCGGGGTATGTCGGAGATCGAGACCCAGTACTTC
TRBJ1-5,.,.,TRBV19,CASSADIACRSNQPQHF,TGTGCCAGTAGTGCCGACATTGCATGTAGGAGCAATCAGCCCCAGCATTTT
TRBJ2-2,.,.,TRBV18,CASSSWGDTNTGELFF,TGTGCCAGCTCATCCTGGGGGGATACGAACACCGGGGAGCTGTTTTTT
TRBJ1-1,.,.,TRBV4-1,CASSQDQTAGTEAFF,TGCGCCAGCAGCCAAGATCAGACAGCTGGCACTGAAGCTTTCTTT
TRBJ2-7,once,.,TRBV4-1,CASSPRGAYEQYF,TGCGCCAGCAGCCCGAGAGGGGCCTACGAGCAGTACTTC
TRBJ1-1,.,.,TRBV4-1,CASSRMVSVEAFF,TGCGCCAGCAGCCGGATGGTATCAGTAGAAGCTTTCTTT
TRBJ1-1,once,.,TRBV7-2,CASSLARHSINTEAFF,TGTGCCAGCAGCTTAGCCCGGCACAGTATTAACACTGAAGCTTTCTTT
TRBJ1-5,.,.,TRBV6-6,CASSYGSMNQPQHF,TGTGCCAGCAGTTACGGCAGTATGAACCAGCCCCAGCATTTT
TRBJ1-1,once,TRBD1,TRBV27,CASSLGTATNTEAFF,TGTGCCAGCAGTTTGGGGACAGCCACGAACACTGAAGCTTTCTTT
TRBJ2-7,.,TRBD1,TRBV5-5,CASSPDRATYEQYF,TGTGCCAGCAGCCCCGACAGGGCTACCTACGAGCAGTACTTC
TRBJ2-7,.,.,TRBV7-9,CASSLGPRGGQYF,TGTGCCAGCAGCTTAGGCCCCCGGGGCGGGCAGTACTTC
TRBJ1-1,.,.,TRBV18,CASSPSFVQERNTEAFF,TGTGCCAGCTCACCCTCATTCGTACAGGAGAGGAACACTGAAGCTTTCTTT
TRBJ1-1,.,.,TRBV28,CASKPLGDGQSNTEAFF,TGTGCCAGCAAACCACTGGGAGACGGACAGTCGAACACTGAAGCTTTCTTT
TRBJ2-7,.,TRBD1,TRBV27,CASSLFQGAGEQYF,TGTGCCAGCAGTTTATTCCAGGGGGCGGGGGAGCAGTACTTC
TRBJ2-1,.,TRBD2,TRBV4-1,CASSQDVNGGGNEQFF,TGCGCCAGCAGCCAAGATGTGAACGGGGGGGGGAATGAGCAGTTCTTC
TRBJ2-3,.,TRBD2,TRBV30,CAWSVFLAGGGDTQYF,TGTGCCTGGAGTGTATTTCTAGCGGGAGGGGGAGATACGCAGTATTTT
TRBJ1-6,.,TRBD1,TRBV18,CASSPPRTGDRWNYNSPLHF,TGTGCCAGCTCACCACCGAGGACAGGGGATAGGTGGAACTATAATTCACCCCTCCACTTT
TRBJ2-3,few,TRBD1,TRBV10-1,CASSEGTGDTDTQYF,TGCGCCAGCAGTGAGGGGACAGGGGACACAGATACGCAGTATTTT
TRBJ2-3,.,.,TRBV5-1,CASSLAGRARAQYF,TGCGCCAGCAGCTTGGCGGGCAGGGCACGAGCGCAGTATTTT
TRBJ2-7,.,.,TRBV14,CASSQEGGEQYF,TGTGCCAGCAGCCAAGAAGGGGGTGAGCAGTACTTC
TRBJ1-3,.,.,TRBV6-6,CASAHYSGNTIYF,TGTGCCAGCGCACATTACTCTGGAAACACCATATATTTT
TRBJ2-7,.,.,TRBV5-1,CASSSTQAYEQYF,TGCGCCAGCAGCTCTACGCAGGCCTACGAGCAGTACTTC
TRBJ2-7,.,.,TRBV30,CAWSVRAFYEQYF,TGTGCCTGGAGTGTACGGGCCTTCTACGAGCAGTACTTC
TRBJ2-7,.,TRBD2,TRBV16,CASSPERGGPGEQYF,TGTGCCAGCAGCCCCGAGCGGGGGGGCCCAGGCGAGCAGTACTTC
TRBJ2-1,.,TRBD2,TRBV7-9,CASSQRGLAGRSSYNEQFF,TGTGCCAGCAGCCAAAGGGGTCTAGCGGGGCGAAGCTCCTACAATGAGCAGTTCTTC
TRBJ1-1,.,TRBD1,TRBV2,CASSGDRGSTEAFF,TGTGCCAGCAGTGGGGACAGGGGGAGCACTGAAGCTTTCTTT
TRBJ1-1,.,.,TRBV21-1,CASSPQGDTEAFF,TGTGCCAGCAGCCCACAGGGAGACACTGAAGCTTTCTTT